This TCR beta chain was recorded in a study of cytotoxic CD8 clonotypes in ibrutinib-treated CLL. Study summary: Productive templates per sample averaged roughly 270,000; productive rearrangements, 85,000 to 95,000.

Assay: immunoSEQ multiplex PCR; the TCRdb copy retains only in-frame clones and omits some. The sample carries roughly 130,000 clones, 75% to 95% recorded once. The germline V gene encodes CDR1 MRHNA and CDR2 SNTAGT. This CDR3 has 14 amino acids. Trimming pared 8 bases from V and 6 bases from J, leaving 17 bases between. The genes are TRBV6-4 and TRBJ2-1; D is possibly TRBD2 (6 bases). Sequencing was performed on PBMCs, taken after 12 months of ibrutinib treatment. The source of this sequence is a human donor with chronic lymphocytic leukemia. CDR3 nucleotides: TGTGCCAGCGCCCGACTGGGGGGTAGCAATGAGCAGTTCTTC. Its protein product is CASARLGGSNEQFF.